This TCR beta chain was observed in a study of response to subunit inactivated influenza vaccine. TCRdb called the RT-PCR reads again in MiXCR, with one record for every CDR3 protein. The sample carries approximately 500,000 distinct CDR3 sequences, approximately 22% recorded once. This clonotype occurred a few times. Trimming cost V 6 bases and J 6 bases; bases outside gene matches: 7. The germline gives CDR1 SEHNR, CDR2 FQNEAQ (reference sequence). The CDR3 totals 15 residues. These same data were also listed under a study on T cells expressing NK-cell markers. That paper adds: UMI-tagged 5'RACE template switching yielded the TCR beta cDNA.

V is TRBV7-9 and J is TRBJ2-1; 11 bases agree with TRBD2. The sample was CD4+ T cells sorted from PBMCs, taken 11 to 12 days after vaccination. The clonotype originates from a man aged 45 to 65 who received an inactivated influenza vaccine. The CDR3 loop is CASRVGTSGINEQFF. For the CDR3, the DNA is TGTGCCAGCAGGGTCGGGACTAGCGGTATCAATGAGCAGTTCTTC.